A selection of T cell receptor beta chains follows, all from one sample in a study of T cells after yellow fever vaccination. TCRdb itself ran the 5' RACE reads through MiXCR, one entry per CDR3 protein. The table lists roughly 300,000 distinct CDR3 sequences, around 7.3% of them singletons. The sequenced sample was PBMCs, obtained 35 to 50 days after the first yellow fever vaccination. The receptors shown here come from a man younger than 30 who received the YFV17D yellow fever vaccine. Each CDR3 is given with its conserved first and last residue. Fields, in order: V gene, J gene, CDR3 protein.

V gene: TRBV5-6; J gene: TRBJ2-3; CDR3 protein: CASGGDTDTQYF
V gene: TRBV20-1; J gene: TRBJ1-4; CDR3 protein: CSATGPPTNEKLFF
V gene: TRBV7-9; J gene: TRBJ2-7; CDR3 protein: CASSLGPRQGHEQYF
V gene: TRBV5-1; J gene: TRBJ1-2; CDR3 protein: CASSSQGKKDGYTF
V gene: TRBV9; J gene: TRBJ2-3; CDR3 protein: CASSVVWNTDTQYF
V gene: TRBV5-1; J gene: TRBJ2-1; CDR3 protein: CASSAGGRGNEQFF
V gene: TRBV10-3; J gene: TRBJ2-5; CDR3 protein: CAISARTGLANGETQYF
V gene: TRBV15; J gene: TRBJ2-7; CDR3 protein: CATSRDRTYEQYF
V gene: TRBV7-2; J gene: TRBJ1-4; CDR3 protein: CASSWGAGEKLFF
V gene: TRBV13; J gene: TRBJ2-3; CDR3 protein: CASSKGLADRPDTQYF